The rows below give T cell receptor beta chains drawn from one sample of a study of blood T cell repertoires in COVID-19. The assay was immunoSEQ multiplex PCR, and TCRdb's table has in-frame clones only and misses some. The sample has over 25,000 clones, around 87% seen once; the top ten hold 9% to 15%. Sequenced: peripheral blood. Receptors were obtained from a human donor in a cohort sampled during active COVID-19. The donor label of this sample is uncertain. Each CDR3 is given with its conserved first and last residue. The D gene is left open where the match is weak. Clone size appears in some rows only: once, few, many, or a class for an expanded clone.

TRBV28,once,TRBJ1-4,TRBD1,CASSFRDHRGEKLFF,TGTGCCAGCAGTTTTCGCGATCACAGGGGCGAAAAACTGTTTTTT
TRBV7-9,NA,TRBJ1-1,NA,CASSDRNTEAFF,TGTGCCAGCAGCGACAGGAACACTGAAGCTTTCTTT
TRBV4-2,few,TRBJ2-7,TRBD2,CASSPINLAGGDEQYF,TGTGCCAGCAGCCCCATCAATCTAGCGGGAGGGGACGAGCAGTACTTC
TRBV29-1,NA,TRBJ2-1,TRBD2,CSVIASGLAGDNEQFF,TGCAGCGTTATCGCCTCGGGACTAGCGGGAGATAATGAGCAGTTCTTC
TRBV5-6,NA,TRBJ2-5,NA,CASSQGLRLETQYF,TGTGCCAGCAGCCAAGGACTGAGACTAGAGACCCAGTACTTC
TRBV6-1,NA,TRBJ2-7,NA,CASSETLLDYEQYF,TGTGCCAGCAGTGAAACCCTCCTAGACTACGAGCAGTACTTC
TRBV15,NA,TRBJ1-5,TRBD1,CATSRGLGTGVNQPQHF,TGTGCCACCAGCAGGGGACTCGGGACAGGGGTCAATCAGCCCCAGCATTTT
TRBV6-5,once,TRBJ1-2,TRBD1,CASSPGQGADGYTF,TGTGCCAGCAGTCCAGGACAGGGAGCGGATGGCTACACCTTC
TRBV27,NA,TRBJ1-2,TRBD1,CASRRAGTGGSYGYTF,TGTGCCAGCAGGCGCGCCGGGACAGGGGGGTCTTATGGCTACACCTTC
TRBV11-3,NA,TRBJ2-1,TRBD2,CASSRTLSGSIDEQFF,TGTGCCAGCAGCCGAACGCTAAGCGGGAGTATCGATGAGCAGTTCTTC
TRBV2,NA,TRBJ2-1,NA,CASSLSDEQFF,TGTGCCAGCAGTCTTAGCGATGAGCAGTTCTTC
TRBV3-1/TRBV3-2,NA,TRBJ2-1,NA,CASSQDWATKEFF,TGTGCCAGCAGCCAAGATTGGGCGACTAAGGAGTTCTTC
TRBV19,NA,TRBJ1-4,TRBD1,CASRLQGTSTNEKLFF,TGTGCCAGTAGGTTACAGGGGACGTCAACTAATGAAAAACTGTTTTTT
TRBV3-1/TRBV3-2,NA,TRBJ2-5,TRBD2,CASSQGTSAQETQYF,TGTGCCAGCAGCCAAGGAACTAGCGCTCAAGAGACCCAGTACTTC
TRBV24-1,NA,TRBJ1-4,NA,CATSDSSAGEKLFF,TGTGCCACCAGTGATTCCTCGGCGGGCGAAAAACTGTTTTTT
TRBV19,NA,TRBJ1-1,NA,CASSADGGLEAFF,TGTGCCAGTAGTGCCGACGGAGGACTAGAAGCTTTCTTT
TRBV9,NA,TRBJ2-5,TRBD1,CASSAGTGSGETQYF,TGTGCCAGCAGCGCCGGGACAGGGTCTGGTGAGACCCAGTACTTC
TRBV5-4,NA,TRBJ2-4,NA,CASSLGWGAAKNIQYF,TGTGCCAGCAGCTTGGGGTGGGGAGCCGCCAAAAACATTCAGTACTTC
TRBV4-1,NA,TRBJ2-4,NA,CASSQESPEQIAKNIQYF,TGCGCCAGCAGCCAAGAGTCCCCCGAACAAATAGCCAAAAACATTCAGTACTTC
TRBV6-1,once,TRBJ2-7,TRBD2,CASSEPPTLSLISGSKYEQYF,TGTGCCAGCAGTGAACCCCCTACCCTTTCCCTGATTAGCGGGAGTAAGTACGAGCAGTACTTC
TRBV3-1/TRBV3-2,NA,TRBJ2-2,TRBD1,CASTLTGKNGELFF,TGTGCCAGCACCCTGACAGGGAAGAACGGGGAGCTGTTTTTT
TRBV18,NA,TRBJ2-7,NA,CASSPASGEQYF,TGTGCCAGCTCCCCCGCTTCCGGCGAGCAGTACTTC
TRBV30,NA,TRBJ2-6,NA,CAWSQGGSGANVLTF,TGTGCCTGGAGTCAAGGAGGGTCTGGGGCCAACGTCCTGACTTTC
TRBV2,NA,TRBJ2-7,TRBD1,CASSGQGAGEQYF,TGTGCCAGCAGCGGACAGGGGGCGGGGGAGCAGTACTTC
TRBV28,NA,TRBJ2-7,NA,CASSETGSEQYF,TGTGCCAGCAGTGAGACAGGAAGCGAGCAGTACTTC
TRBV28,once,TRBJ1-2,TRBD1,CASSLLGQSKYGYTF,TGTGCCAGCAGTTTACTGGGACAGTCTAAGTATGGCTACACCTTC
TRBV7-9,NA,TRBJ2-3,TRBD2,CASSSSTSMNTQYF,TGTGCCAGCAGCTCATCGACTAGCATGAATACGCAGTATTTT
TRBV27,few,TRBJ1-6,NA,CASRLNRNSPLHF,TGTGCCAGCAGGCTCAACAGGAACTCACCCCTCCACTTT
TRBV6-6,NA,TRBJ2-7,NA,CASSYQQGVRYEQYF,TGTGCCAGCAGTTACCAACAGGGAGTACGCTACGAGCAGTACTTC
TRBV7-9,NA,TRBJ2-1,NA,CASSLTGYNEQFF,TGTGCCAGCAGCTTAACAGGGTACAATGAGCAGTTCTTC
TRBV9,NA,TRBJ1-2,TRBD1,CASSRSTGRGYGYTF,TGTGCCAGCAGTAGATCGACAGGGCGGGGCTATGGCTACACCTTC
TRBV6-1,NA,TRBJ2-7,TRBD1,CASSDFSTGVYEQYF,TGTGCCAGCAGTGATTTTTCTACAGGGGTCTACGAGCAGTACTTC
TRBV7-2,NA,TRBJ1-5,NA,CASSLAPGRGPQHF,TGTGCCAGCAGCTTAGCCCCAGGGAGGGGGCCCCAGCATTTT
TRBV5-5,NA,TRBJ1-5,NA,CASSLAGGNQPQHF,TGTGCCAGCAGCTTGGCCGGAGGGAATCAGCCCCAGCATTTT
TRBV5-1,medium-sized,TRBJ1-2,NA,CASSLDGGADSNYGYTF,TGCGCCAGCAGCTTGGATGGGGGCGCGGACTCTAACTATGGCTACACCTTC
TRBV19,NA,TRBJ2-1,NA,CASSWSRMIWNEQFF,TGTGCCAGTAGTTGGTCCAGGATGATATGGAATGAGCAGTTCTTC
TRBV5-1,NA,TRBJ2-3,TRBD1,CASRGQGTDTQYF,TGCGCCAGCAGGGGACAGGGAACAGATACGCAGTATTTT
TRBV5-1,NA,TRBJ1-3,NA,CASSLTSAGNTIYF,TGCGCCAGCAGCTTGACGAGTGCTGGAAACACCATATATTTT
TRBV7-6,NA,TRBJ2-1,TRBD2,CASSRSGSGNEQFF,TGTGCCAGCAGCAGGAGCGGGAGCGGTAATGAGCAGTTCTTC
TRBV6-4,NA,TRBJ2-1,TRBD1,CARTGGGAGIYNEQFF,TGTGCCAGGACAGGGGGGGGAGCGGGAATCTACAATGAGCAGTTCTTC
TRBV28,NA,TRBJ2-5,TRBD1,CASSQFQGARETQYF,TGTGCCAGCAGTCAGTTCCAGGGGGCAAGGGAGACCCAGTACTTC
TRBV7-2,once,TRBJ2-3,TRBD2,CASSFATSGRATDTQYF,TGTGCCAGCAGCTTTGCAACTAGCGGGAGGGCCACAGATACGCAGTATTTT
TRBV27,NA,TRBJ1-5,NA,CASRQDPNQPQHF,TGTGCCAGCAGGCAGGATCCCAATCAGCCCCAGCATTTT
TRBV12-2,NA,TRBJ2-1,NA,CASRLSSGGRQFF,TGTGCAAGTCGCTTGTCTAGCGGGGGGAGGCAGTTCTTC
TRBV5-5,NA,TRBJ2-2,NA,CASSKLAATGELFF,TGTGCCAGCAGCAAACTAGCTGCCACCGGGGAGCTGTTTTTT
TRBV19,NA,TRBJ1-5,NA,CASSIPGDNSNQPQHF,TGTGCCAGTAGTATACCCGGGGACAATAGCAATCAGCCCCAGCATTTT
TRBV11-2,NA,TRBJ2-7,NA,CASSPSLGQYEQYF,TGTGCCAGCAGCCCCTCCCTGGGGCAGTACGAGCAGTACTTC
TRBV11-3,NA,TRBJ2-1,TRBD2,CASSLASGRGENEQFF,TGTGCCAGCAGCTTAGCGAGCGGGAGAGGGGAAAATGAGCAGTTCTTC
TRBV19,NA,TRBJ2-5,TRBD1,CASRDRGLQETQYF,TGTGCCAGCCGGGACAGGGGACTCCAAGAGACCCAGTACTTC
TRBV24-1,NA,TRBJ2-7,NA,CATSDLRVGAEQYF,TGTGCCACCAGTGATTTGCGGGTTGGGGCCGAGCAGTACTTC
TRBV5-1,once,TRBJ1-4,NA,CASSLANSATNEKLFF,TGCGCCAGCAGCTTGGCAAACAGTGCAACTAATGAAAAACTGTTTTTT
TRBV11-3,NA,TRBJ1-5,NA,CASTHGSNQPQHF,TGTGCCAGCACCCACGGTAGCAATCAGCCCCAGCATTTT
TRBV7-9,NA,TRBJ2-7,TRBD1,CASSSTGGLALRQYF,TGTGCCAGCAGCTCGACAGGGGGGCTCGCTCTTCGGCAGTACTTC